Reported below is one T cell receptor (beta chain). The CDR3 has 17 amino acids. The V gene lost 1 base and the J gene lost 0 bases, with 13 bases spanning the gap. Germline values: CDR1 LGHDT, CDR2 YNNKEL (reference sequence). The table came from immunoSEQ multiplex PCR; TCRdb's copy has only in-frame clones and leaves some out. The data contain 100,000 to 150,000 clones, 82% of them singletons. The source of the sample is a study of blood T cell repertoires in COVID-19. The specimen was peripheral blood. The chain carries TRBV3-1 (or the pseudogene TRBV3-2) and TRBJ2-4; the D gene is possibly TRBD2 (6 bases). The sequence derives from a human donor in a cohort sampled during active COVID-19. CDR3: CASSQGRGTTAKNIQYF. The CDR3 nucleotides read TGTGCCAGCAGCCAAGGCCGGGGGACCACAGCCAAAAACATTCAGTACTTC.